This T cell receptor (beta chain) was sequenced for a study of cytomegalovirus exposure and HLA in healthy donors. Study observations and caveats: Further analysis, carried out later, found HLA-associated TCR beta chains more clonally expanded than equally common other chains. Immune exposure information comprised only CMV serostatus.

The PCR contained 60 Vbeta and 13 Jbeta primers. Profiled with immunoSEQ multiplex PCR; TCRdb holds only in-frame clones, not every one. The table has about 150,000 clones, roughly 81% seen once. A remark on this clone: Its antigen remains unidentified.

This TCR came from a woman younger than 35 in good health and CMV-seronegative. Sample: PBMCs.

The CDR3 DNA follows: TGTGCCTGGGCAATCACAGGGACACCTCCCTACGAGCAGTACTTC. Protein sequence: CAWAITGTPPYEQYF. This chain uses TRBV30 with TRBJ2-5, with D possibly TRBD1 on 6 matching bases. The J call may not be correct, given that the DNA end is closer to TRBJ2-7. This CDR3 has 15 amino acids. Germline values: CDR1 GTSNPN, CDR2 SVGIG (reference sequence).